This is a list of T cell receptor beta chains from one sample in a study of neoadjuvant nivolumab and ipilimumab in lung cancer. Generated by immunoSEQ multiplex PCR, the TCRdb table keeps only in-frame clones and is missing some. The sample consists of 7,000 to 9,500 clones, around 90% of them appearing once. The sequencing used tumor tissue, collected after neoadjuvant nivolumab, alone or with ipilimumab, at or shortly before surgery. All receptors come from an adult with non-small cell lung cancer. Some clones in this sample may be carry-over from other donors' samples. Both conserved end residues are part of each CDR3. A D gene is named only where the DNA matches it firmly.

V gene	J gene	D gene	CDR3 DNA	CDR3 protein
TRBV27	TRBJ2-7	TRBD2	TGTGCCAGCAGTCCGTCTAGCGGGAGCTCCTACGAGCAGTACTTC	CASSPSSGSSYEQYF
TRBV6-4	TRBJ2-3	TRBD2	TGTGCCAGCAGTGACTCGGTGGGAGGGACAGATACGCAGTATTTT	CASSDSVGGTDTQYF
TRBV20-1	TRBJ1-1	.	TGCAGTGCTAGTGTGGCTGAAGCTTTCTTT	CSASVAEAFF
TRBV10-1	TRBJ1-5	TRBD1	TGCGCCAGCAGGGGGGGACAGGGGACGGATAGCAATCAGCCCCAGCATTTT	CASRGGQGTDSNQPQHF
TRBV29-1	TRBJ2-7	.	TGCAGCGCGGGCCTCTCCTACGAGCAGTACTTC	CSAGLSYEQYF
TRBV2	TRBJ1-2	.	TGTGCCAGCAGTGGAGGTCAGGCAAGGGGCTACACCTTC	CASSGGQARGYTF
TRBV6-1	TRBJ1-3	.	TGTGCCAGCACGGAGGGGCGAATTGGAAACACCATATATTTT	CASTEGRIGNTIYF
TRBV19	TRBJ1-5	TRBD1	TGTGCCAGTAGACACAGGGGTACCAATCAGCCCCAGCATTTT	CASRHRGTNQPQHF
TRBV29-1	TRBJ2-7	.	TGCAGCGTTGAAGTTCAGGACTACGAGCAGTACTTC	CSVEVQDYEQYF
TRBV30	TRBJ2-5	.	TGTGCCTGGAGTCTTGGATTTCAAGAGACCCAGTACTTC	CAWSLGFQETQYF
TRBV7-9	TRBJ2-3	.	TGTGCCAGCAGCTTGGGGACAGATACGCAGTATTTT	CASSLGTDTQYF
TRBV30	TRBJ2-1	TRBD2	TGTGCCTGGATGCGGGCCCTGAGCGGGAGGGCGAATGAGCAGTTCTTC	CAWMRALSGRANEQFF
TRBV19	TRBJ2-1	.	TGTGCCAGTAGTATAACAGGGCTAACGGGTGAGCAGTTCTTC	CASSITGLTGEQFF
TRBV6-1	TRBJ1-1	.	TGTGCCAGCAGCCGACATAGAACTGAAGCTTTCTTT	CASSRHRTEAFF